The subject of this entry is one T cell receptor (beta chain). Its antigen is still unknown. Per-nucleotide qualities are absent, and no much larger clonotype sits a single base away. This entry is derived from a study of cytomegalovirus exposure and HLA in healthy donors (dated by TCRdb to about 2017). Study-wide context: An earlier analysis of fewer than 750 of the donors reported about 280 Gb of sequence data and 95 million to 120 million unique TCR beta sequences obtained from approximately 180 million T cells. The genetic ancestry cluster associated with self-reported Caucasian donors included 70% to 85% of the roughly 400 genotyped donors. In a later genetic analysis, genome-wide SNP genotypes for about three fifths of the roughly 670 donors were used, and that subset was treated as a discovery cohort. To predict cytomegalovirus infection status, the study combined high-throughput TCR immunosequencing, statistical association of individual TCRs with disease status, and machine learning. Every repertoire in the discovery cohort had been generated on one and the same sequencing platform. In an earlier analysis of about 590 of the donors, high-throughput TCR beta sequencing was used to judge whether each TCR beta V gene segment behaved as functional or pseudogenic. In addition to the first cohort of hundreds of subjects, a separate validation cohort of 120 different subjects was used. The study used immunosequencing to profile the T cell repertoires of about 670 subjects and linked those repertoires to cytomegalovirus serostatus. Across approximately 420 genotyped donors of the cohort, an average of approximately 220,000 unique TCR beta nucleotide sequences per donor were sequenced, and roughly 20% of those sequences were non-productive. An early release that covered fewer than 800 HLA-typed donors contained approximately 300 gigabases of sequencing data and tens of millions of unique TCR sequences. Roughly 5 DR-DQ haplotypes were treated as single units for association and clustering because of strong linkage in the cohort. The later analysis used no new phenotypic data to find candidate immune exposures, relying instead on TCR beta sequences and their occurrence across donors. The aim of the study was to test whether cataloging public T cell receptors could identify signatures of past pathogen exposure. Donor age, sex, ethnicity and CMV serostatus were compiled together with the repertoire data. HLA typing covered class I and class II loci at four-digit resolution. To study patterns of TCR occurrence, a later analysis re-analyzed previously published TCR beta repertoires from 650 to 750 donors and added high-resolution HLA genotyping. Typing coverage differed by locus: A, B, C, DRB1 and DQB1 were typed in about 629-630 donors, DQA1 in 522, DPA1 in over 600, and DPB1 in just under 490.

Receptor amplification or capture employed the immunoSEQ multiplex PCR assay. For the multiplex PCR, a mixture combining 60 forward primers for TCR Vbeta segments and 13 reverse primers for TCR Jbeta segments was used. Amplification of the CDR3 region of rearranged TCR beta genes was performed with a multiplex PCR assay on genomic DNA. Amplified TCR beta libraries were sequenced as 87-base-pair reads on the Illumina HiSeq System. As for how the authors treated the data: A later analysis tallied 70 million to 100 million unique TCR beta chains across the 660 or so repertoires, and some 10 million of those chains were shared by two or more donors. To remove PCR and sequencing errors, raw reads were error-corrected and collapsed into unique sequences using a nearest-neighbor algorithm that merged closely related sequences. V, D and J gene segments were assigned by aligning CDR3 sequences to IMGT reference sequences. For a sequence to be retained, a match of at least six nucleotides was required to both a V gene segment and a J gene segment. Rearrangements were called productive when the CDR3 lacked stop codons and stayed in frame with V and J; all others were non-productive. CDR3 was defined by IMGT convention, running from the second conserved V-encoded cysteine to the conserved J-encoded phenylalanine. Sequences without an unambiguous match to a single V gene segment were excluded from the earlier analysis of over 500 of the donors. An earlier analysis of 500 to 600 of the donors classified V segments as functional when productive rearrangements were above 56.7% and as segregating when the standard deviation between donors was above 5%. A statistical classification framework was built for diagnosing cytomegalovirus status from the catalog of TCR beta chain sequences. A later analysis assigned V and J genes by comparing TCR nucleotide sequences with IMGT/GENE-DB human TR gene sequences. The TCRdist pipeline was used in a later analysis to assign CDR3 sequences and most-parsimonious VDJ recombination scenarios. In a later analysis, each TCR beta chain was defined by its CDR3 amino acid sequence together with its V-gene family, and reads lacking a unique V-gene family were excluded. A later analysis removed 592 highly shared, low-generation-probability nucleotide sequences to deal with suspected cross-contamination and a sequencing artifact. In a later analysis, a clonal expansion index was calculated for each public chain from normalized within-repertoire ranks of inferred template counts. A later analysis computed generation probabilities with a VDJ recombination model fitted to out-of-frame rearrangements, and checked the results against IGoR. Hypergeometric tests were used in a later analysis to score TCR-TCR, TCR-HLA and TCR-CMV co-occurrence, with a repertoire-size bias correction applied to the TCR pairs. In a later analysis, false discovery rates were estimated by permuting HLA or CMV assignments 20 times. In a later analysis, co-occurring TCRs were grouped using DBSCAN, with TCRdist sequence similarity added in when clustering inside HLA-allele-positive subsets. Repertoires with fewer than 30,000 or more than 120,000 public chains, plus five repertoires with anomalous nucleotide sharing, were excluded from co-occurrence clustering. TCRdb's version of the immuneACCESS table is confined to in-frame rearrangements and falls short of the full clone set. An unresolved V gene accounts for under half of the shortfall where checked; the remainder is of unknown origin. V and J calls and clone size are copied from that table; D and trimming were computed from the DNA. The sample contains 100,000 to 150,000 clones, roughly 80% of them found a single time. The top ten constitute approximately 2.1% of the sample.

The cohort was made up of approximately 670 healthy bone marrow donors. Cohort members were all nominally healthy when sampled, although unrecorded immune exposures were likely present. The donor tested CMV seronegative and was one of the 352 seronegative cohort members. A peripheral blood sample was collected from each donor, and TCR beta sequencing was performed on peripheral blood mononuclear cells. Genomic DNA extraction from the blood cell samples was performed with the Qiagen DNeasy Blood Extraction Kit. CDR1 and CDR2 are read off the germline V gene (reference sequence) as MNHEY and SMNVEV. Compared with germline, V lacks 4 bases and J lacks 12 bases; bases without a gene match: 6. The CDR3 holds 12 amino acids from the cysteine to the phenylalanine. Of the read, only the CDR3 DNA is kept; its 36 bases are in frame from base 1. Points the paper makes about the study in general: Roughly uniform sequencing depth across donors was assumed in presence/absence analyses, although this assumption may not hold. The authors suggested that the approach could potentially be generalized to other disease states and immunological phenotypes. Cytomegalovirus status was reported to be diagnosed by the classifier with high specificity and sensitivity in both the original and validation cohorts. Most TCR sequences were observed very rarely across donors, whereas some public TCRs were present in many individuals. In vitro tests confirmed that a few of the cytomegalovirus-associated TCR beta chains recognize cytomegalovirus antigens. Because HLA typing was missing for some donors at each locus, association tests included only the typed subset. Some IMGT-functional V segments, including TRBV6-2 and TRBV6-3, could not be told apart with the 87-base-pair reads, so those segments were excluded. Immune exposure information for the cohort was limited to CMV serostatus. Only TCR beta chains were sequenced in this cohort, and the absence of alpha or paired-chain data limited detectable features. A later genetic analysis associated a missense DCLRE1C variant with V-gene and J-gene trimming of TCR beta chains, and an independent cohort replicated the association. According to a later genetic analysis, donors in an Asian-associated ancestry cluster had fewer N-insertions in productive TCRs than the approximately 700-donor mean. A further reported finding was that TCR beta sequences accurately predicted the HLA-A and HLA-B alleles for most subjects in the first cohort. Correlated functional status among segregating V segments might be attributable to linkage disequilibrium, but an unknown experimental factor could not be ruled out. Because counts were too low, around 17 rarely observed V segments, including chromosome 9 orphons, were left out of the earlier analysis of 587 of the donors. Specific HLA alleles were associated with 16,951 TCR beta sequences at a false discovery rate of 0.05 in a later analysis. The study listed 150 to 200 TCR beta chains as associated with cytomegalovirus. A later analysis found that TCR association rates varied across HLA loci, with DRB1 alleles showing the most associated TCRs and HLA-C alleles the fewest. In a later analysis, several top co-occurrence clusters were reported to appear linked to parvovirus B19, influenza, CMV and Epstein-Barr virus. Most CMV-associated TCR beta chains appeared to be HLA-restricted in a later analysis, and the HLA associations seemed to be driven largely by CMV exposure. The sequencing pipeline was judged likely to have produced a cluster of highly shared sequence variants as a technical artifact. In a later analysis, HLA-associated TCR beta chains showed more clonal expansion and lower generation probabilities than non-associated chains that were equally common. In an earlier analysis of under 600 of the donors, most TCR beta V segments were observed in productive rearrangements about 87% or about 30% of the time, broadly matching IMGT annotations. Strong co-occurrence of HLA alleles, especially DR and DQ, made assigning TCR associations to individual alleles difficult.

The source material was PBMCs. Recombination joined TRBV27 with TRBJ1-5, with 7 central nucleotides matching TRBD1. This TCR was recovered from a man aged 25-40 years in good health and CMV-seronegative. The nucleotide sequence reads as follows: TGTGCCAGCAGTTCGTACAGGGGCCACCAGCATTTT. Its protein product is CASSSYRGHQHF.